The clone carrying this T cell receptor beta chain was observed a few times. These data come from a study of human T cells and chemical hapten exposure. Germline CDR1 is MNHEY and CDR2 is SVGEGT. This CDR3 comprises 14 residues. The J segment lost 4 bases and the V segment lost 5 bases, leaving 7 bases of the junction unmatched. Time point given: patch test 1, 2 weeks after DPC sensitization. Treatment here: therapeutic diphenylcyclopropenone sensitization with weekly scalp DPC. Whole blood that had not been fractionated was the source of extracted total RNA. People who gave samples had alopecia, were 18 to 70 years old, and were suitable for DPC. TCRdb analysed the RACE reads with MiXCR anew, one entry per CDR3 protein. The sample has about 37,000 distinct CDR3 sequences, around 6.5% seen once.

This sequence joins TRBV6-2 or TRBV6-3 and TRBJ1-1; 7 bases line up with TRBD1. This TCR was recovered from a woman in her twenties or thirties with alopecia areata. Some clones in this sample may be carry-over from other donors' samples. Source: whole blood, taken in connection with sensitization to the hapten diphenylcyclopropenone (DPC). CDR3 protein: CASSMDRRGTEAFF. The CDR3 DNA is TGTGCCAGCAGTATGGACAGGCGGGGCACTGAAGCTTTCTTT.